A single sample is the source of the 11 T cell receptor beta chains below, sequenced in a study of blood T cell repertoires in COVID-19. TCRdb keeps only in-frame clones here, not all; method: immunoSEQ multiplex PCR. This sample has about 230,000 clones; about nine tenths occur once, and the top ten carry 11%. Sequences were obtained from peripheral blood. The receptors derive from a man in his forties or fifties with COVID-19, enrolled during active disease.

The V and J genes are TRBV6-5 and TRBJ2-7; unclear D gene. This CDR3 region has 15 residues. Germline loops: CDR1 MNHEY, CDR2 SVGAGI. Trimming cost V 2 bases and J 4 bases, with 15 bases left between them. CDR3 sequence: CASSYLGNNRYEQYF. CDR3 coding DNA: TGTGCCAGCAGTTACCTAGGAAATAATAGGTACGAGCAGTACTTC.

V is TRBV5-1 and J is TRBJ2-7; 7 nucleotides align to TRBD1. Trimming at V came to 7 bases and at J to 4 bases, leaving 11 bases not matched to a gene. Germline CDR1 SGHRS, CDR2 YFSETQ. This CDR3 is 14 amino acids long. CDR3 in amino acids: CASRTGQRNYEQYF. The CDR3 coding sequence is TGCGCCAGCCGGACGGGACAGAGAAATTACGAGCAGTACTTC.

The chain recombines TRBV19 with TRBJ2-3, with D maybe TRBD1 (5 bases). The CDR3 consists of 14 residues. CDR1 LNHDA and CDR2 SQIVND come from the germline V gene (reference sequence). V was cut by 4 bases and J by 4 bases, with 12 bases left in between. CDR3 sequence reads: CASSTFPGPDTQYF. DNA for the CDR3: TGTGCCAGTAGTACCTTCCCAGGGCCAGATACGCAGTATTTT.

The chain links TRBV5-8 to TRBJ2-3; 8 bases fit TRBD2. Germline V gives CDR1 SGHTS, CDR2 YDEGEE. J lost 6 bases, V lost 4 bases, and 13 bases had no gene match. The CDR3 has 16 amino acids. The CDR3 nucleotides are TGTGCCAGCAGCGCCAGACTAGCGAGGGCGGGTGATACGCAGTATTTT. This encodes CASSARLARAGDTQYF.

This chain joins TRBV6-5 and TRBJ1-2; no reliable D call. The V end was cut by 0 bases, the J end by 4 bases, with 15 bases between. CDR3 length: 16 amino acids. CDR1 is MNHEY and CDR2 is SVGAGI in the germline V gene. The CDR3 loop is CASSYSDGGVAYGYTF. CDR3 sequence (DNA): TGTGCCAGCAGTTACTCGGACGGCGGGGTTGCCTATGGCTACACCTTC.

The V and J genes are TRBV5-1 and TRBJ1-1, with TRBD1 identical over 10 bases. With 6 bases clipped from V and 6 bases from J, the junction kept 11 bases outside the gene matches. The CDR3 loop spans 15 amino acids. CDR1 is SGHRS, CDR2 YFSETQ, per germline. CDR3 region: CASTPGGQGRAEAFF. The CDR3, as DNA: TGCGCCAGCACCCCGGGGGGACAGGGGAGGGCTGAAGCTTTCTTT.

V and J are TRBV6-1 and TRBJ2-1; TRBD1 might be the D (6 bases). Germline CDR1 MNHNS, CDR2 SASEGT. Trimming took off 2 bases at V and 5 bases at J, with 13 bases between the two ends. The CDR3 runs to 15 residues. Here the CDR3 reads CASSEFAGVDNEQFF. The CDR3, as DNA: TGTGCCAGCAGTGAATTTGCAGGGGTCGACAATGAGCAGTTCTTC.

This rearrangement joins TRBV6-5 to TRBJ1-2; 10 bases match TRBD1. V trimming: 7 bases; J trimming: 6 bases; junction bases outside the gene matches: 11. Germline V gives CDR1 MNHEY, CDR2 SVGAGI. This CDR3 is 15 amino acids long. The CDR3 sequence: CASTSQLGTGDGYTF. The CDR3, as DNA: TGTGCCAGCACTTCGCAGCTCGGGACAGGGGATGGCTACACCTTC.

This rearrangement joins TRBV24-1 to TRBJ2-1, with TRBD2 matching 7 bases. CDR3 length: 13 residues. The V gene's germline CDR1 is KGHDR and CDR2 SFDVKD. Losses at the gene ends were 3 bases for V and 15 bases for J; bases not matched to a gene: 10. The CDR3 DNA sequence: TGTGCCACCAGTGATGCCGGGACTACCGAGAGGTTCTTC. It specifies CATSDAGTTERFF.

The rearrangement joins TRBV7-2 to TRBJ1-1, with D unresolved. The CDR3 loop spans 15 amino acids. V was shortened by 4 bases and J by 2 bases, with 14 bases between the two germline ends. CDR1 and CDR2 from the germline V gene are SGHTA and FQGNSA. In DNA, the CDR3 is TGTGCCAGCAGCTCCCTTGGAGGGCGTAACACTGAAGCTTTCTTT. The encoded protein is CASSSLGGRNTEAFF.

This clone was seen more than once but under ten times. The chain couples TRBV3-1 (or the pseudogene TRBV3-2) to TRBJ1-5; unclear D gene. With 1 base removed from V and 1 base from J, the gap between germline ends came to 8 bases. This CDR3 has 15 amino acids. In germline, CDR1 is LGHDT, CDR2 YNNKEL (reference sequence). CDR3 sequence reads: CASSQGQASNQPQHF. In nucleotides, the CDR3 is TGTGCCAGCAGCCAAGGGCAGGCAAGCAATCAGCCCCAGCATTTT.